This T cell receptor beta chain originates from a study of T cells in localized non-small cell lung cancer. Study-wide findings and caveats: Uninvolved neighboring lung showed the greatest T cell clonality, exceeding tumor.

The table came from immunoSEQ multiplex PCR; TCRdb's copy has only in-frame clones and leaves some out. The table includes roughly 27,000 clones, 90% detected once. V shed 5 bases and J 6 bases; nucleotides not matched to a gene: 2. In germline, CDR1 is SGHVS, CDR2 FNYEAQ. The length of the CDR3 is 12 residues. With regard to this clone: The antigen remains undetermined.

This clonotype was sampled from a woman aged 40-69 years with stage I lung adenocarcinoma. The sequences come from peripheral blood, collected before any cancer treatment. The chain uses TRBV7-6 and TRBJ1-1; 8 bases are shared with TRBD1. CDR3 amino acids: CASSAQGAEAFF. CDR3 in DNA: TGTGCCAGCAGCGCACAGGGGGCTGAAGCTTTCTTT.